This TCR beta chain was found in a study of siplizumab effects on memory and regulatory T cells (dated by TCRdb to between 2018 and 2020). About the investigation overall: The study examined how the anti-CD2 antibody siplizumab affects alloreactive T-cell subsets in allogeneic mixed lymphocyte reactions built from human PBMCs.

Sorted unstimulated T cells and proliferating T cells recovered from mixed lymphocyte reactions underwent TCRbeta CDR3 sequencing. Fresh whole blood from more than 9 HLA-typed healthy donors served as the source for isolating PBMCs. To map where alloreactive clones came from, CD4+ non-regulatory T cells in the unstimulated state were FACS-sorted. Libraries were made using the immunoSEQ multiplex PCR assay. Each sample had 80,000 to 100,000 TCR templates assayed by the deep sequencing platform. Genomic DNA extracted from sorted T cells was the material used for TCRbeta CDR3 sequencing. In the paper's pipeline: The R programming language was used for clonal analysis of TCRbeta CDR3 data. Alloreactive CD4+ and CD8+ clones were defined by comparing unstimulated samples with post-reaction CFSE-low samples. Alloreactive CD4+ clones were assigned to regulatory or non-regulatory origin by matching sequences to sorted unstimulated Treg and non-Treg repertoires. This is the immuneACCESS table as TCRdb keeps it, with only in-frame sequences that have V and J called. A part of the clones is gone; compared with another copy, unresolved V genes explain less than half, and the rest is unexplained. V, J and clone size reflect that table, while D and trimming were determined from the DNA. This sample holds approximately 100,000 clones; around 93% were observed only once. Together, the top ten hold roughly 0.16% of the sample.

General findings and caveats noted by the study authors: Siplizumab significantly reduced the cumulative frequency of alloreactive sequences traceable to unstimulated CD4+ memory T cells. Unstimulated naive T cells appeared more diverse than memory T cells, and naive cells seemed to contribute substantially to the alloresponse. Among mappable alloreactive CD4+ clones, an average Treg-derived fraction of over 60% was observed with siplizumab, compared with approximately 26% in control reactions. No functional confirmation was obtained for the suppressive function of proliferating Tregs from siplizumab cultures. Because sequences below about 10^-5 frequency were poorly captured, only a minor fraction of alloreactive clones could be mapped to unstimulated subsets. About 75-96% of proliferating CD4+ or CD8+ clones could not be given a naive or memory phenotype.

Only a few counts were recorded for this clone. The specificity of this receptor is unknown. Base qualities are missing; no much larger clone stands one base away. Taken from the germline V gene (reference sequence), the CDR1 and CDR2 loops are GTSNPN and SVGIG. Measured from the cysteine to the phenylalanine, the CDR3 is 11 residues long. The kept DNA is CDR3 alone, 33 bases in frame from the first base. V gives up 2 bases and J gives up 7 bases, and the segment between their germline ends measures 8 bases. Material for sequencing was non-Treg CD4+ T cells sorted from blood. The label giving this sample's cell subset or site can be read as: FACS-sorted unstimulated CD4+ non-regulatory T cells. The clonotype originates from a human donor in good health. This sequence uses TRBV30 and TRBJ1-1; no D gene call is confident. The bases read TGTGCCTGGAGTAAAGTTGGTGAAGCTTTCTTT. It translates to CAWSKVGEAFF.